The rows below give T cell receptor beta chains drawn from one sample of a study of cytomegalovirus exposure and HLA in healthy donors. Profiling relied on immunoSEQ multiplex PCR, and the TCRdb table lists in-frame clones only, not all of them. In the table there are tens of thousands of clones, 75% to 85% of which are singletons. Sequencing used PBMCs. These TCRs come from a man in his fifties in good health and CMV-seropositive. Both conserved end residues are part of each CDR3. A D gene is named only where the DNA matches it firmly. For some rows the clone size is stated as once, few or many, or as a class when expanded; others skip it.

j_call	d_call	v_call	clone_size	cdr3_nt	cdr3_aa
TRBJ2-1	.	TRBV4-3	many	TGCTCCAGCACCCAAGATATGATCGTACTCATCTACAATGAGCAGTTCTTC	CSSTQDMIVLIYNEQFF
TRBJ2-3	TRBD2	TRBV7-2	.	TGTGCCAGCAGCTACCCCCCTAGCGGACACACAGATACGCAGTATTTT	CASSYPPSGHTDTQYF
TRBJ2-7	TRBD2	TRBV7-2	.	TGTGCCAGCAGCCTAATAACTAGCGGGGGTTCGAAGGAGCAGTACTTC	CASSLITSGGSKEQYF
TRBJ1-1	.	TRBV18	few	TGTGCCAACTCACCAGAGATACTAGCTGGGAAAAGGAACACTGAAGCTTTCTTT	CANSPEILAGKRNTEAFF
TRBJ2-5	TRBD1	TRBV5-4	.	TGTGCCAGCAGCGGGACAGAGCTCCCGGAGACCCAGTACTTC	CASSGTELPETQYF
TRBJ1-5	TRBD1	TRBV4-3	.	TGCGCCAGCAGCCAAGAAACCGGACAGGGTGTTAGGCCCCAGCATTTT	CASSQETGQGVRPQHF
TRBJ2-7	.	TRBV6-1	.	TGTGCCAGCAGTGAAGCTAGGGGCCACGAGCAGTACTTC	CASSEARGHEQYF
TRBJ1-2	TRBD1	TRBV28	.	TGTGCCAGCAACAAACAGGGGGAGGACTATGGCTACACCTTC	CASNKQGEDYGYTF
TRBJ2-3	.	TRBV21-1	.	TGTGCCAGGGGACAGGGCACAGATACGCAGTATTTT	CARGQGTDTQYF
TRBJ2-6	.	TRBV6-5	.	TGTGCCAGCAGTTACACGGTTTCGGGTGGGGCCAACGTCCTGACTTTC	CASSYTVSGGANVLTF
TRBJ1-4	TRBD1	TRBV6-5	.	TGTGCCAGCAGAAGACAGGGTGAGGAAAAACTGTTTTTT	CASRRQGEEKLFF
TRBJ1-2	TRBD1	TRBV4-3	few	TGCGCCAGCAGCCATACGACAGGGGTGCGGTATGGCTACACCTTC	CASSHTTGVRYGYTF
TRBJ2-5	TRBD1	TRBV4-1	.	TGCGCCAGCAGCCGGGCGGACAGGGGGCTCCAAGAGACCCAGTACTTC	CASSRADRGLQETQYF
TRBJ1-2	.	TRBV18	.	TGTGCCAGCTCACGCGGTTACTCCGAAAGGGGTGGCTACTCCTTC	CASSRGYSERGGYSF